This T cell receptor beta chain originates from a study of STAT3 mutations in large granular lymphocyte leukemia. Study results and caveats: Clonal expansion was inferred from other time points because no sample existed at each clone's first appearance. Some patients had dominant TCR clones larger than their STAT3 mutant burden. Every T-LGLL patient had at least one immunodominant TCRbeta clonotype. All newly emerging clones after therapy were STAT3 wild type.

Data came from immunoSEQ multiplex PCR; TCRdb stores just in-frame clones and leaves some out. The table records about 5,400 clones, about 50% of them present only once. Germline V gene lookup returns CDR1 SGHRS and CDR2 YFSETQ. The CDR3 is made up of 16 amino acids. About this clone itself: Its specificity is unknown.

This receptor was taken from a woman aged 70-85 years with T-cell large granular lymphocyte leukemia. Some clones in this sample may be carry-over from other donors' samples. Source material: peripheral blood mononuclear cells. The rearrangement joins TRBV5-1 to TRBJ2-5; 14 bases agree with TRBD2. The J call may be faulty, since TRBJ2-7 better matches the DNA end. The CDR3 is CASSLEGTSGRYEQYF. DNA for the CDR3: TGCGCCAGCAGCTTGGAAGGGACTAGCGGGAGATACGAGCAGTACTTC.